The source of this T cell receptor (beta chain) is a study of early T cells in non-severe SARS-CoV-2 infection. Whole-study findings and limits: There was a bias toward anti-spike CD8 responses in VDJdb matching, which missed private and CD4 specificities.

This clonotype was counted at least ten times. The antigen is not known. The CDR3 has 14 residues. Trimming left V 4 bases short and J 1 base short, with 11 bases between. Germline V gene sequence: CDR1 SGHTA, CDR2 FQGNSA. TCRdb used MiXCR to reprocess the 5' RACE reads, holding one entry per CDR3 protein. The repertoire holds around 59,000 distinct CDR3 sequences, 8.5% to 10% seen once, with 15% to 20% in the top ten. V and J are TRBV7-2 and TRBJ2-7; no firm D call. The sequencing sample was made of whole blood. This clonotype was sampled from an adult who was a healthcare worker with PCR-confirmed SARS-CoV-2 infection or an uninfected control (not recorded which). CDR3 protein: CASSSERISYEQYF. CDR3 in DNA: TGTGCCAGCAGCTCAGAGAGGATTTCCTACGAGCAGTACTTC.